Each of the 5 T cell receptor beta chains below was sequenced from the same sample in a study of blood T cell repertoires in COVID-19. Repertoires were generated with immunoSEQ multiplex PCR, while TCRdb's copy carries only in-frame clones and drops some. The table has 250,000 to 300,000 clones, under 95% seen once. The sample comprised PBMCs or T cells enriched from blood (not recorded which). The receptors shown here come from a woman in her forties with acute COVID-19.

This clone was seen only a few times. The chain joins TRBV12-3 or TRBV12-4 to TRBJ2-1; no reliable D call. This CDR3 contains 12 residues. The V gene lost 7 bases and the J gene lost 13 bases, with 17 bases spanning the gap. The CDR3 here is CASTDLRYYQFF. In nucleotides, the CDR3 is TGTGCCAGCACCGACTTAAGATATTATCAGTTCTTC.

The chain is built from TRBV3-1 (or the pseudogene TRBV3-2) and TRBJ2-1; D perhaps matches TRBD2 (5 bases). The germline CDR1 and CDR2 sequences are LGHDT and YNNKEL (reference sequence). The CDR3 runs to 12 residues. The ends were cut back, 6 bases at V and 7 bases at J, with 10 bases in the middle. CDR3 sequence reads: CASRREGNEQFF. For the CDR3, the DNA is TGTGCCAGCAGGAGAGAGGGTAATGAGCAGTTCTTC.

Notes on this clone: At one of its ends the junction is not consistent with the germline gene, which may arise from a read error. The chain joins TRBV19 to TRBJ1-3, with D tentatively TRBD1 (6 bases). Germline CDR1 and CDR2: LNHDA and SQIVND (reference sequence). The CDR3 covers 15 residues. CDR3 DNA: TGTGCCAGTAGTATACGACAGGTCGGTGGAGACACCATATATTTT. This encodes CASSIRQVGGDTIYF.

The chain carries TRBV25-1 and TRBJ2-3; the match to TRBD1 covers 10 bases. The V and J ends lost 3 bases and 1 base, in that order; junction bases with no gene match: 4. The CDR3 loop spans 16 amino acids. Germline V gene lookup returns CDR1 MGHDK and CDR2 SYGVNS. CDR3 region: CASSDGQGVGTDTQYF. The CDR3 DNA follows: TGTGCCAGCAGTGATGGACAGGGGGTCGGCACAGATACGCAGTATTTT.

This chain joins TRBV19 and TRBJ2-1; TRBD2 agrees at 10 bases. Per germline, CDR1 LNHDA and CDR2 SQIVND (reference sequence). V trimming: 8 bases; J trimming: 8 bases; junction bases outside the gene matches: 18. There are 17 residues in the CDR3. The CDR3 nucleotides read TGTGCCAGTTCTACTTACCACGCCGGGACTAGCGTCCATGAGCAGTTCTTC. As protein: CASSTYHAGTSVHEQFF.